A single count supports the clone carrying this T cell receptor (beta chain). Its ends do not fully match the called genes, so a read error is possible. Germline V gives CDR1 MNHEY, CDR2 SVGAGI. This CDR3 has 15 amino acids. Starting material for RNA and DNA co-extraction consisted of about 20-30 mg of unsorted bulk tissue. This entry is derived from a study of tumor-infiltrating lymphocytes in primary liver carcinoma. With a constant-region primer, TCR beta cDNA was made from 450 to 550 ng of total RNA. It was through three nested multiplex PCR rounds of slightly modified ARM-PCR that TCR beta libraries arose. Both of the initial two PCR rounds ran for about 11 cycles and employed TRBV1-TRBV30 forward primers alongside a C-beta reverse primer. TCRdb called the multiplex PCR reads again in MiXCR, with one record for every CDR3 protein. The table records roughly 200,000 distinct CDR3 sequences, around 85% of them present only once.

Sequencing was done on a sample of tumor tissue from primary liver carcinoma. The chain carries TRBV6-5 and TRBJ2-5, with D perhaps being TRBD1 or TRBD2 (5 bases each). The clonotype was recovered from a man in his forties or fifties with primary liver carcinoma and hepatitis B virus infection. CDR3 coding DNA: TGTGCTAGCAACCTTATGAGCCCGGGGCGAGAGACCCAGTACTTC. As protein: CASNLMSPGRETQYF.